This note documents a single T cell receptor beta chain sequence. The cohort comprised adults aged roughly 18 to 100 years residing in 20 to 30 US areas. Participants' reported clinical history set cohort assignment. These data come from a study of blood T cell repertoires in COVID-19. Study-level information: PBMCs, B-cell-depleted T cells, or T cells were the source of the cDNA or gDNA that made up the material.

Sequencing was performed with immunoSEQ multiplex PCR; in TCRdb, only in-frame clones are kept and a portion is missing. Of just over 300,000 clones in the sample, around 90% were seen once. In germline, CDR1 is MDHEN, CDR2 SYDVKM. V gave up 5 bases and J gave up 11 bases; unmatched junction bases: 12. The CDR3 sequence is 15 residues long. Sequencing used PBMCs or T cells enriched from blood (not recorded which). The TCR was taken from a woman aged 18 to 35 with acute COVID-19. The genes are TRBV28 and TRBJ2-7; 13 bases line up with TRBD2. CDR3 sequence reads: CASSTSGLAGDGKYF. The CDR3 region has the DNA TGTGCCAGCAGTACTTCCGGACTAGCGGGAGATGGAAAGTACTTC.